Listed below are T cell receptor beta chains from one sample, sequenced in a study of blood T cell repertoires in COVID-19. This table comes from immunoSEQ multiplex PCR, and its TCRdb copy is limited to in-frame clones, with some not included. The sample yields 35,000 to 45,000 clones, roughly 85% seen once. Specimen: peripheral blood. The receptors come from a man aged 55 to 70 with acute or convalescent COVID-19. CDR3s include the opening cysteine and the closing phenylalanine or tryptophan. A D gene is named only where the DNA matches it firmly. Where a row states a size, it is once, few, many or the class of an expanded clone; other rows omit it.

cdr3_nt | cdr3_aa | v_call | d_call | j_call | clone_size
TGTGCCAGTAGTATAGGGGCAGGTAGCTCTGGGGCCAACGTCCTGACTTTC | CASSIGAGSSGANVLTF | TRBV19 | NA | TRBJ2-6 | NA
TGTGCCAGCAGTTTGCAGTTCCATCAGCCCCAGCATTTT | CASSLQFHQPQHF | TRBV27 | NA | TRBJ1-5 | NA
TGTGCCAGCAGGACTAGCGGCTCCTACGAGCAGTACTTC | CASRTSGSYEQYF | TRBV28 | TRBD2 | TRBJ2-7 | NA
TGTGCCTGGAGAGAGGGGACAGGGACTACCTACTATGGCTACACCTTC | CAWREGTGTTYYGYTF | TRBV30 | TRBD1 | TRBJ1-2 | NA
TGTGCCACCAGTGGCTCTACTCTCACAGATACGCAGTATTTT | CATSGSTLTDTQYF | TRBV24-1 | NA | TRBJ2-3 | NA
TGCAGTGCTAGTGGGCAGGGTTATGGCTACACCTTC | CSASGQGYGYTF | TRBV20-1 | NA | TRBJ1-2 | NA
TGCGCCAGCAGTGTACAGGGGAACACTGAAGCTTTCTTT | CASSVQGNTEAFF | TRBV5-1 | NA | TRBJ1-1 | NA
TGTGCCAGCAGCTTAGTCCAGGGGGCGAACGAGCAGTACTTC | CASSLVQGANEQYF | TRBV7-9 | TRBD1 | TRBJ2-7 | NA
TGTGCCAGCAGCTTAGCGCCTCGGGTCACAGATACGCAGTATTTT | CASSLAPRVTDTQYF | TRBV7-2 | NA | TRBJ2-3 | NA
TGTGCCACCAGTGATCCAGGGGCTTTCGGCGGCGAGCAGTACTTC | CATSDPGAFGGEQYF | TRBV24-1 | NA | TRBJ2-7 | NA
TGTGCCAGCAGCAGCCGGGTAAGCTCCTACGAGCAGTACTTC | CASSSRVSSYEQYF | TRBV7-2 | NA | TRBJ2-7 | NA
TGCGCCAGCAGCTTGGCGGGGGGAGGAGGCTACACCTTC | CASSLAGGGGYTF | TRBV5-1 | NA | TRBJ1-2 | medium-sized
TGTGCCAGCAGCTTAGCCGGGGGGGATAATTCACCCCTCCACTTT | CASSLAGGDNSPLHF | TRBV7-9 | NA | TRBJ1-6 | few
TGTGCCAGCAGCCCACCAAGCTCAATCTCCTACAATGAGCAGTTCTTC | CASSPPSSISYNEQFF | TRBV7-8 | NA | TRBJ2-1 | NA
TGTGCCAGCAGCCCAAACGGACAGGGAGAGGGCTACACCTTC | CASSPNGQGEGYTF | TRBV7-3 | TRBD1 | TRBJ1-2 | NA
TGTGCCAGCAGCTTAAACTCCGGTGGCACTGAAGCTTTCTTT | CASSLNSGGTEAFF | TRBV7-9 | NA | TRBJ1-1 | few
TGTGCCAGCTCACTCGGGACAGGGGGCTACGAGCAGTACTTC | CASSLGTGGYEQYF | TRBV18 | TRBD1 | TRBJ2-7 | NA
TGTGCCATCAGTCCAGAGATGACAGCGGGGGAGCAGTTCTTC | CAISPEMTAGEQFF | TRBV10-3 | TRBD2 | TRBJ2-1 | NA
TGTGCCATCAGTGAAGGGACAGGGAAGGGCACTGAAGCTTTCTTT | CAISEGTGKGTEAFF | TRBV10-3 | TRBD1 | TRBJ1-1 | NA
TGCGCCACCGCTAGAAGCTCCTACGAGCAGTACTTC | CATARSSYEQYF | TRBV10-1 | NA | TRBJ2-7 | few
TGCGCCAGCAGCTCGGGCAGCGGGAGTGCAACAGATACGCAGTATTTT | CASSSGSGSATDTQYF | TRBV5-1 | TRBD2 | TRBJ2-3 | once
TGTGCCAGCAGCCTAGGCGGTAGGGGTACTAATGAAAAACTGTTTTTT | CASSLGGRGTNEKLFF | TRBV9 | NA | TRBJ1-4 | NA
TGTGCCAGCAGTGAATTCGGGACAGGCTATGGCTACACCTTC | CASSEFGTGYGYTF | TRBV25-1 | TRBD1 | TRBJ1-2 | medium-sized
TGTGCCAGCGGCAGGGGGCGAACCTCCTACGAGCAGTACTTC | CASGRGRTSYEQYF | TRBV27 | TRBD1 | TRBJ2-7 | once
TGTGCCAGCAGCTTAGGTGCAGGGAATTCACCCCTCCACTTT | CASSLGAGNSPLHF | TRBV7-3 | NA | TRBJ1-6 | NA
TGTGCCAGCAGCGCCCGCACAGGGGCTGGAGGGCAGCCCCAGCATTTT | CASSARTGAGGQPQHF | TRBV7-2 | TRBD1 | TRBJ1-5 | NA
TGCAGTGCTAGTAGCCCTAGCGGGGCGAACAATGAGCAGTTCTTC | CSASSPSGANNEQFF | TRBV20-1 | TRBD2 | TRBJ2-1 | NA
TGTGCCAGCAGTTCGACACCGACCGGGGAGCTGTTTTTT | CASSSTPTGELFF | TRBV6-2/TRBV6-3 | NA | TRBJ2-2 | NA
TGTGCCAGCAGCCATACCGGGGGCAATGAGCAGTTCTTC | CASSHTGGNEQFF | TRBV3-1/TRBV3-2 | NA | TRBJ2-1 | NA
TGTGCCAGCAGTTTAGGGGCAGGGGGTTTGTTCCGGGGCAATTCACCCCTCCACTTT | CASSLGAGGLFRGNSPLHF | TRBV28 | TRBD1 | TRBJ1-6 | NA
TGTGCCACAGGGACTAGCGCAGAGACCCAGTACTTC | CATGTSAETQYF | TRBV12-3/TRBV12-4 | TRBD2 | TRBJ2-5 | few